Presented here are 19 T cell receptor beta chains from one specimen sequenced in a study of blood T cell repertoires in COVID-19. Some clones are missing from TCRdb's copy, which holds only in-frame ones; the method was immunoSEQ multiplex PCR. The repertoire holds about 170,000 clones, with around 87% as singletons. Sequenced: peripheral blood. The origin of the receptors is a woman older than 75 with COVID-19, enrolled during active disease.

The rearrangement uses TRBV6-2 or TRBV6-3 and TRBJ2-1; possible D gene TRBD2, 6 bases. The V gene lost 5 bases and the J gene lost 6 bases, with 17 bases spanning the gap. This CDR3 comprises 15 residues. Germline V CDR1 and CDR2: MNHEY, SVGEGT. The CDR3 protein is CASSQTRGVGNEQFF. Written as DNA, the CDR3 is TGTGCCAGCAGTCAGACTAGGGGCGTCGGCAATGAGCAGTTCTTC.

This chain uses TRBV5-1 with TRBJ1-4, with 12 bases matching TRBD1. With 3 bases clipped from V and 4 bases from J, the junction kept 4 bases outside the gene matches. This CDR3 is built from 16 residues. In germline, CDR1 is SGHRS, CDR2 YFSETQ. The chain's CDR3 is CASSWGQGAGNEKLFF. DNA of the CDR3: TGCGCCAGCAGCTGGGGACAGGGGGCTGGTAATGAAAAACTGTTTTTT. Drawing the rest from reference TRBV5-1 and TRBJ1-4, the complete variable domain is KAGVTQTPRYLIKTRGQQVTLSCSPISGHRSVSWYQQTPGQGLQFLFEYFSETQRNKGNFPGRFSGRQFSNSRSEMNVSTLELGDSALYLCASSWGQGAGNEKLFFGSGTQLSVL.

V is TRBV5-1 and J is TRBJ2-1; 8 bases map to TRBD1. With 0 bases clipped from V and 4 bases from J, the junction kept 3 bases outside the gene matches. The germline CDR1 and CDR2 sequences are SGHRS and YFSETQ. This CDR3 region has 15 residues. The DNA of the CDR3 is TGCGCCAGCAGCTTGGAGGGACAGGATTACAATGAGCAGTTCTTC. This translates into CASSLEGQDYNEQFF.

This chain connects TRBV4-3 to TRBJ1-2; 7 bases agree with TRBD1. CDR1 is LGHNA, CDR2 YSLEER, per germline. The CDR3 contains 15 residues. With V trimmed by 3 bases and J by 1 base, 5 bases remained unmatched. CDR3 amino acids: CASSQMTGYNYGYTF. Here the CDR3 DNA reads TGCGCCAGCAGCCAGATGACAGGGTATAACTATGGCTACACCTTC.

This clone came up a few times. This rearrangement joins TRBV28 to TRBJ1-2; a weak D match, TRBD1 (6 bases). CDR3 length equals 13 residues. The V end lost 2 bases, the J end lost 6 bases, and 10 bases lay between the germline ends. From germline, CDR1 is MDHEN and CDR2 SYDVKM. The CDR3 reads CASSLQGLDGYTF. The CDR3 region has the DNA TGTGCCAGCAGTTTACAGGGGCTGGATGGCTACACCTTC.

The chain links TRBV9 to TRBJ2-1; the match to TRBD2 covers 11 bases. Germline CDR1 SGDLS, CDR2 YYNGEE. Trimming cost V 7 bases and J 1 base; bases outside gene matches: 1. This CDR3 spans 14 amino acids. CDR3 sequence reads: CASGTSGSYNEQFF. The CDR3 DNA reads TGTGCCAGCGGGACTAGCGGTTCCTACAATGAGCAGTTCTTC. The full variable domain, its missing parts supplied by reference TRBV9 and TRBJ2-1, is DSGVTQTPKHLITATGQRVTLRCSPRSGDLSVYWYQQSLDQGLQFLIQYYNGEERAKGNILERFSAQQFPDLHSELNLSSLELGDSALYFCASGTSGSYNEQFFGPGTRLTVL.

This chain uses TRBV6-5 with TRBJ2-7; perhaps TRBD2 as D (6 bases). This CDR3 has 14 amino acids. Per germline, CDR1 MNHEY and CDR2 SVGAGI. The V gene lost 0 bases and the J gene lost 2 bases, with 8 bases spanning the gap. The CDR3 loop reads CASSYSSGPYEQYF. Here the CDR3 DNA reads TGTGCCAGCAGTTACTCTAGCGGACCCTACGAGCAGTACTTC.

The chain recombines TRBV5-4 with TRBJ2-2; 10 bases match TRBD1. The CDR3 length is 14 residues. The J segment lost 8 bases and the V segment lost 4 bases, leaving 5 bases of the junction unmatched. CDR1 is SGHNT and CDR2 is YYREEE in the germline V gene (reference sequence). The CDR3 is CASSGGQGKGELFF. The CDR3 DNA reads as TGTGCCAGCAGCGGGGGACAGGGGAAGGGGGAGCTGTTTTTT.

The chain combines TRBV7-9 with TRBJ2-1; 7 bases align to TRBD1. Germline assignment: CDR1 SEHNR and CDR2 FQNEAQ (reference sequence). The junction had 14 bases not matched to a gene; V was cut back by 5 bases and J by 7 bases. The CDR3 extends over 16 amino acids. The CDR3 protein is CASSIRQGSAMNEQFF. The CDR3 nucleotides are TGTGCCAGCAGCATTCGACAGGGCTCGGCTATGAATGAGCAGTTCTTC.

The V call is TRBV7-9, the J call TRBJ1-2; 12 positions agree with TRBD1. After removal of 5 bases from V and 6 bases from J, the junction contained 7 bases not matched to a gene. Per germline, CDR1 SEHNR and CDR2 FQNEAQ (reference sequence). The CDR3 has 15 residues. The CDR3 bases are TGTGCCAGCAGCCAAAGGGGGACAGGGGGCAATGGCTACACCTTC. Translation gives CASSQRGTGGNGYTF.

For the CDR3, the DNA is TGTGCCAGCAGTTTTACCAGTTTTAATGAGCAGTTCTTC. Protein sequence: CASSFTSFNEQFF. The chain combines TRBV12-3 or TRBV12-4 with TRBJ2-1; D call uncertain. The length of the CDR3 is 13 residues. V lost 3 bases and J lost 7, with 10 bases in between.

This rearrangement joins TRBV24-1 to TRBJ1-4; 10 bases map to TRBD1. Germline CDR1 is KGHDR and CDR2 is SFDVKD. The CDR3 consists of 16 residues. The V and J ends lost 4 bases and 6 bases, in that order; junction bases with no gene match: 7. DNA of the CDR3: TGTGCCACCAGTGACCGCACCGGGACAGGGGATGAAAAACTGTTTTTT. The encoded protein is CATSDRTGTGDEKLFF.

The chain links TRBV4-3 to TRBJ2-6, with 9 positions matching TRBD1. V was pared by 2 bases and J by 3 bases, with 17 bases of the junction left unmatched. Germline loops: CDR1 LGHNA, CDR2 YSLEER. The CDR3 is made up of 21 amino acids. CDR3 sequence: CASSQSAAGTGLLGGANVLTF. In DNA form, the CDR3 reads TGCGCCAGCAGCCAAAGTGCTGCTGGGACAGGGCTACTAGGTGGGGCCAACGTCCTGACTTTC.

The V gene is TRBV7-6, the J gene TRBJ1-4; D not resolved. The CDR3 spans 15 residues. Germline CDR1 is SGHVS and CDR2 is FNYEAQ. Deletions cut 1 base from V and 5 bases from J, with 11 bases between. Here the CDR3 reads CASSLGNQVNEKLFF. The CDR3 DNA sequence: TGTGCCAGCAGCTTAGGCAATCAGGTGAATGAAAAACTGTTTTTT.

The rearrangement links TRBV4-2 to TRBJ2-6; D unclear. The germline CDR1 and CDR2 sequences are LGHNA and YNFKEQ. The CDR3 has 18 amino acids. Trimming took off 0 bases at V and 0 bases at J, with 12 bases between the two ends. The CDR3 nucleotides read TGTGCCAGCAGCCAAGAGACTTATGAAGGCTCTGGGGCCAACGTCCTGACTTTC. As protein: CASSQETYEGSGANVLTF.

This chain uses TRBV5-6 with TRBJ1-4; D remains ambiguous. Germline V gene data show CDR1 as SGHDT and CDR2 as YYEEEE. The CDR3 extends over 15 amino acids. The V and J ends lost 0 bases and 8 bases respectively, with 14 bases between them. CDR3 in amino acids: CASSLGRMRGEKLFF. The CDR3, as DNA: TGTGCCAGCAGCTTGGGGCGGATGAGAGGGGAAAAACTGTTTTTT.

CDR3: CASSETTGWVGYTF. CDR3 DNA: TGTGCCAGCAGTGAAACCACAGGGTGGGTCGGCTACACCTTC. The rearrangement uses TRBV6-1 and TRBJ1-2; D possibly corresponds to TRBD1 (6 bases). The germline V and J ends were trimmed by 2 bases and 8 bases, with 15 bases remaining between them. The CDR3 extends over 14 amino acids. Germline values: CDR1 MNHNS, CDR2 SASEGT.

The chain is built from TRBV5-5 and TRBJ1-6, with no clear D. CDR3 length equals 15 residues. Germline V gives CDR1 SGHKS, CDR2 YYEKEE (reference sequence). V lost 4 bases and J lost 6, with 14 bases in between. CDR3 DNA: TGTGCCAGCAGCACAGAGATAGGTGGTAATTCACCCCTCCACTTT. It is translated as CASSTEIGGNSPLHF. The full variable domain, its missing parts supplied by reference TRBV5-5 and TRBJ1-6, is DAGVTQSPTHLIKTRGQQVTLRCSPISGHKSVSWYQQVLGQGPQFIFQYYEKEERGRGNFPDRFSARQFPNYSSELNVNALLLGDSALYLCASSTEIGGNSPLHFGNGTRLTVT.

V usage is TRBV21-1 and J usage is TRBJ2-5; TRBD2, the D gene given by the table, was not confirmed from the DNA. TRBV21-1 is a recognized pseudogene. The CDR3 has 11 residues. CDR3 amino acids: CASSKRETQYF. The CDR3 DNA is TGTGCCAGCAGCAAACGGGAGACCCAGTACTTC.